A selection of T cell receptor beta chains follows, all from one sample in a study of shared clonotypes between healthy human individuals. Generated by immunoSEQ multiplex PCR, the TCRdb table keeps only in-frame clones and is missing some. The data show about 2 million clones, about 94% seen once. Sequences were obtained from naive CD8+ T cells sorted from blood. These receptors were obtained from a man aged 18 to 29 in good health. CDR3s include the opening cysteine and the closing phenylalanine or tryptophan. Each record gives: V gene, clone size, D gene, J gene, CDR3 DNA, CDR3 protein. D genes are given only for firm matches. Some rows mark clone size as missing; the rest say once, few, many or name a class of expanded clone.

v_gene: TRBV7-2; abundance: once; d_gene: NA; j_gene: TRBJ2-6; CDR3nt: TGTGCCAGCAGACCGGGGCCCTCTGGGGCCAACGTCCTGACTTTC; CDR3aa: CASRPGPSGANVLTF
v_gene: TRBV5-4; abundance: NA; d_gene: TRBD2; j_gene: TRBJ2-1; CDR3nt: TGTGCCAGCAGCGGGACTAGCGGGGGCGTCAATGAGCAGTTCTTC; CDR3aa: CASSGTSGGVNEQFF
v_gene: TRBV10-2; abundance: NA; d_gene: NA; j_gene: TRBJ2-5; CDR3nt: TGCGCCAGCAGTGAGACTTGGGAGACCCAGTACTTC; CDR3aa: CASSETWETQYF
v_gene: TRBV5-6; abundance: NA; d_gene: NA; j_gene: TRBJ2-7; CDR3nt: TGTGCCAGCAGCTTGCCCCCTTCGGCTGAGGGGTTCTACGAGCAGTACTTC; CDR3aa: CASSLPPSAEGFYEQYF
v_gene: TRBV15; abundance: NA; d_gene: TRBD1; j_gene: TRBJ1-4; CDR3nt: TGTGCCACCAGCACCTCCGGGACAGTAAATGAAAAACTGTTTTTT; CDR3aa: CATSTSGTVNEKLFF
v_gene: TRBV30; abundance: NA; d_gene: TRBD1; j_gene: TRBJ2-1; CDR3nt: TGTGCCTGGGACAGGGGGAGCTCCTACAATGAGCAGTTCTTC; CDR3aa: CAWDRGSSYNEQFF
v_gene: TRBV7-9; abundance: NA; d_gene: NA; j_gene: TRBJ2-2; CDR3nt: TGTGCCAGCAGCGGTCGACTACCCAACACCGGGGAGCTGTTTTTT; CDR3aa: CASSGRLPNTGELFF
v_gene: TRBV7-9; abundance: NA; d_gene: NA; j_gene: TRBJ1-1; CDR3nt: TGTGCCAGCAGCTGGGGTGAACAGGGCCACACTGAAGCTTTCTTT; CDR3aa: CASSWGEQGHTEAFF
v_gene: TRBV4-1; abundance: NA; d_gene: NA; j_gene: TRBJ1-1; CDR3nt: TGCGCCAGCAGGCGGTCACCGGGCACTGAAGCTTTCTTT; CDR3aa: CASRRSPGTEAFF
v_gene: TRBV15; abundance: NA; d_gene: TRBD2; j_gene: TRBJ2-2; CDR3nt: TGTGCCACCAGCAGAGATCCGGGACTAGCGGGAGCTAACACCGGGGAGCTGTTTTTT; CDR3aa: CATSRDPGLAGANTGELFF
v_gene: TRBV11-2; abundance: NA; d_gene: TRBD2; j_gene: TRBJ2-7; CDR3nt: TGTGCCAGCAGCTTAGAGACCAGCGGGAGGCCCCTCTTC; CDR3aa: CASSLETSGRPLF
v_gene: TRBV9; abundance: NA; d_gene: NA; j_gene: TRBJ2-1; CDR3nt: TGTGCCAGCAGCGTATCGGATGGATTGGGCAATGAGCAGTTCTTC; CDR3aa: CASSVSDGLGNEQFF
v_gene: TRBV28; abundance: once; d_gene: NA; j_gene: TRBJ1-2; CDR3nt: TGTGCCAGCAGCCACGACTTGGGCTATGGCTACACCTTC; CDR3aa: CASSHDLGYGYTF
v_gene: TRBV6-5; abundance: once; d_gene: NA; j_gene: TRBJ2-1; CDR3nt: TGTGCCAGCAGCCAAGGACAGACCCCCTACAATGAGCAGTTCTTC; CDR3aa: CASSQGQTPYNEQFF
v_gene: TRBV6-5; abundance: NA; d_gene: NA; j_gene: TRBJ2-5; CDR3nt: TGTGCCAGCGGCTATTCGCAAGAGACCCAGTACTTC; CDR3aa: CASGYSQETQYF
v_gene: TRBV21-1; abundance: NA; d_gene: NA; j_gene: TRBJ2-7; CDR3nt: TGTGCCAGCGGCCCATCCTACGAGCAGTACTTC; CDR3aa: CASGPSYEQYF
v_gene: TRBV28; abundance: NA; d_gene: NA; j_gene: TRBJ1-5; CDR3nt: TGTGCCAGCACCTCACGACTGGGGAGCAATCAGCCCCAGCATTTT; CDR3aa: CASTSRLGSNQPQHF
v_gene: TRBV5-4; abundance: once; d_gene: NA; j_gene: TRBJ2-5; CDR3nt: TGTGCCAGCAGCGACCCGGGGGGCGGGAGAGGAGAGACCCAGTACTTC; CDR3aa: CASSDPGGGRGETQYF
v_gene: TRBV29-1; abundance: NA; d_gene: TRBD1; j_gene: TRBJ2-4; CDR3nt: TGCAGCGTTGAAGAGAGGGGGCAAAACATTCAGTACTTC; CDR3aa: CSVEERGQNIQYF
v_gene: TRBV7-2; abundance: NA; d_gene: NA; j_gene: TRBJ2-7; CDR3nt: TGTGCCAGCAGCTTATTGGAGTCCTACGAGCAGTACTTC; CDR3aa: CASSLLESYEQYF
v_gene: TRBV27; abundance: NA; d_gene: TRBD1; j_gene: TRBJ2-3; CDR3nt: TGTGCCAGCAGCAGGACAGGCGCCGGCACAGATACGCAGTATTTT; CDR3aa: CASSRTGAGTDTQYF
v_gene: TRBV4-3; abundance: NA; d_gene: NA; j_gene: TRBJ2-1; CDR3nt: TGCGCCAGCAGCCGGGGCCGGGACCCAATATTTATCTATGAGCAGTTCTTC; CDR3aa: CASSRGRDPIFIYEQFF
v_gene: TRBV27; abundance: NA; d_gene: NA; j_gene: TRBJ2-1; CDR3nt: TGTGCCAGCAGTTACGGGAGAAGTACTGAGCAGTTCTTC; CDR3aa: CASSYGRSTEQFF
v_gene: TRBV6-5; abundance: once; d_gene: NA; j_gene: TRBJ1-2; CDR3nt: TGTGCCAGCAGCCACGATTTCTGGGGCTACACCTTC; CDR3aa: CASSHDFWGYTF
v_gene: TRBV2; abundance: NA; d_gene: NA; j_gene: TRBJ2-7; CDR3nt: TGTGCCAGCAGTTGGACAGCCTACGAGCAGTACTTC; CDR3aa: CASSWTAYEQYF
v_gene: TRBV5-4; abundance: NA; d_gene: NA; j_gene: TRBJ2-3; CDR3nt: TGTGCCAGCAGCTTCGAATTTGAGGAAACGCAGTATTTT; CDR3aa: CASSFEFEETQYF
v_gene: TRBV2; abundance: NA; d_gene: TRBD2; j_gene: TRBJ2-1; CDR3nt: TGTGCCAGCAGTGAAGTGTCTAGCGGGGGCCCGAGAGATATCAATGAGCAGTTCTTC; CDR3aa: CASSEVSSGGPRDINEQFF
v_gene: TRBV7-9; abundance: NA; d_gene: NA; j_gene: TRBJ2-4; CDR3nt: TGTGCCAGCAGCTTAGGGATTCAGCTAGCCAAAAACATTCAGTACTTC; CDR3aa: CASSLGIQLAKNIQYF
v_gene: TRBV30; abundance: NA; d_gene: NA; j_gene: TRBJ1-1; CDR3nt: TGTGCCGGGTCGTATGGAGGGGGCACTGAAGCTTTCTTT; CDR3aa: CAGSYGGGTEAFF
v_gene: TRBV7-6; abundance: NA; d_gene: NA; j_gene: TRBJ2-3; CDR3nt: TGTGCCAGCAGCTTAGTGCTGGAGTATCAAGATACGCAGTATTTT; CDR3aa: CASSLVLEYQDTQYF
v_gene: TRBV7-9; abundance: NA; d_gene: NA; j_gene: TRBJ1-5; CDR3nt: TGTGCCAGCAGCTTAGCGGATCGACCCCAGCATTTT; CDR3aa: CASSLADRPQHF
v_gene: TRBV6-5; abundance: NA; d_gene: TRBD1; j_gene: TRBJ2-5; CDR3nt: TGTGCCAGCAGCGACGGACAGGGACAAGAGACCCAGTACTTC; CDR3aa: CASSDGQGQETQYF
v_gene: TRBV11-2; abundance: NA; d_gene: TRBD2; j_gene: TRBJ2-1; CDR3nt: TGTGCCAGCAGCGGTAGTCTAGCGGGAGGGCCGGGCTCTGAGCAGTTCTTC; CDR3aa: CASSGSLAGGPGSEQFF
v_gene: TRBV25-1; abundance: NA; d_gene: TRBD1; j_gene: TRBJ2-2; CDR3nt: TGTGCCAGCAGTCACCGGGACAGCACTCTCACCGGGGAGCTGTTTTTT; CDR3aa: CASSHRDSTLTGELFF
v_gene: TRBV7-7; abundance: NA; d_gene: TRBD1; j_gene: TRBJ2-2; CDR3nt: TGTGCTAGCAGGACAGGGGCGCCGAATACCGGGGAGCTGTTTTTT; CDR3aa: CASRTGAPNTGELFF
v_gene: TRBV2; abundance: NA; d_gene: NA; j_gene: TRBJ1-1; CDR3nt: TGTGCCAGCAGTGAAGGATATGGAGTTATGAACACTGAAGCTTTCTTT; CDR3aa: CASSEGYGVMNTEAFF
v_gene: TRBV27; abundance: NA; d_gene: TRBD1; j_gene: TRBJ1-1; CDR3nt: TGTGCCAGCAGTTTAGGGACAGGGGGCTCTTGGAACACTGAAGCTTTCTTT; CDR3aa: CASSLGTGGSWNTEAFF
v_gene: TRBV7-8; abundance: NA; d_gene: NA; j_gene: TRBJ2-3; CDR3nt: TGTGCCAGCACCGAGGGCGCGGTCACAGATACGCAGTATTTT; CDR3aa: CASTEGAVTDTQYF
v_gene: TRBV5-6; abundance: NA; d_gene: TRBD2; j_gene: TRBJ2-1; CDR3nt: TGTGCCAGCAGCTTCCTAGCGGCCTACAATGAGCAGTTCTTC; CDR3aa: CASSFLAAYNEQFF
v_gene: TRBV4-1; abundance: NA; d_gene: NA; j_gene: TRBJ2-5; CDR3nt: TGCGCCAGCGGAGGCCTCCTCCCTACAGACCAGACCCAGTACTTC; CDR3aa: CASGGLLPTDQTQYF
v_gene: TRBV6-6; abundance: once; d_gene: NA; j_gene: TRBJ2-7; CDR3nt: TGTGCCAGCAGTCAGGGGAGAACCTACGAGCAGTACTTC; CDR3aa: CASSQGRTYEQYF
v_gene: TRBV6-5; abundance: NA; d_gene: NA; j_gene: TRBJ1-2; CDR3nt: TGTGCCAGCAGTTACCAAGGGAACTATGGCTACACCTTC; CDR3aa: CASSYQGNYGYTF
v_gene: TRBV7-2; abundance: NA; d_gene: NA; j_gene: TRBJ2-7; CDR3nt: TGTGCCAGCAGCTTAGTTGTAGGGAGGAACTACGAGCAGTACTTC; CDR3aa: CASSLVVGRNYEQYF
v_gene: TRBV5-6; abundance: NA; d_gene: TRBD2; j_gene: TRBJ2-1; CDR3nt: TGTGCCAGCAGCTTGGAGTCTAGCGGGAGTTGGAGCTCCTACAATGAGCAGTTCTTC; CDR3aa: CASSLESSGSWSSYNEQFF
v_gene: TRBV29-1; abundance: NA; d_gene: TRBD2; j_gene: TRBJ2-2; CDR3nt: TGCAGCCATCTAGCGGCGAACACCGGGGAGCTGTTTTTT; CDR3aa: CSHLAANTGELFF
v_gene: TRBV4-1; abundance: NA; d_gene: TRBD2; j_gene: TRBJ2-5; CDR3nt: TGCGCCAGCAGCCAACTAGCGGGAGGGCCGGAGACCCAGTACTTC; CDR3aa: CASSQLAGGPETQYF
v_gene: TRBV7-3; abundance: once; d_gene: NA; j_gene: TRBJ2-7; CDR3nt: TGTGCCAGCAGCGACCAGGGGGGTGAGCAGTACTTC; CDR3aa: CASSDQGGEQYF
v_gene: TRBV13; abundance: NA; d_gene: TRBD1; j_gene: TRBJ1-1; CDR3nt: TGTGCCAGCAGTGACAGGGGCTCGGCGGGGAACACTGAAGCTTTCTTT; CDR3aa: CASSDRGSAGNTEAFF
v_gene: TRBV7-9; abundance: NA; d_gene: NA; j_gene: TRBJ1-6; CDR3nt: TGTGCCAGCAGCTTAGGGAGCGGCAGACCCCTCCACTTT; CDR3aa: CASSLGSGRPLHF
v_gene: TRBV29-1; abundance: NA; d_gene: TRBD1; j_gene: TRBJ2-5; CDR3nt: TGCAGCGTTGAAGATCAGTACAGGGGAGCGGAGGAGACCCAGTACTTC; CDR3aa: CSVEDQYRGAEETQYF
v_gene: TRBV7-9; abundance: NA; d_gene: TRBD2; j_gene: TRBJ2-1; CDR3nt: TGTGCCAGCAGCTTAGCCTCTCTAGCGGCCTACAATGAGCAGTTCTTC; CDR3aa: CASSLASLAAYNEQFF
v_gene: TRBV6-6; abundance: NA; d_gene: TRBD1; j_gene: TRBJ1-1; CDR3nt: TGTGCCAGCAGCTTCGTGAGACAGGGGAACACTGAAGCTTTCTTT; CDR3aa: CASSFVRQGNTEAFF
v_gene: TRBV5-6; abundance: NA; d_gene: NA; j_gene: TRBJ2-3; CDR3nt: TGTGCCAGCAGCTTTTCTGCATTGGATACGCAGTATTTT; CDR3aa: CASSFSALDTQYF
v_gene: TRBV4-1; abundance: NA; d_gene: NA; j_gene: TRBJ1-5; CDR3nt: TGCGCCAGCAGCCAAGAAAGCAGGGGAGGGCCCCAGCATTTT; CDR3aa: CASSQESRGGPQHF
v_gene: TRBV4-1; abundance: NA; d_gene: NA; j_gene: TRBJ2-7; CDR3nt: TGCGCCAGCAGCCAAGAAGGGGGGCGGAATCAGGGGACTGGCTACGAGCAGTACTTC; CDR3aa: CASSQEGGRNQGTGYEQYF
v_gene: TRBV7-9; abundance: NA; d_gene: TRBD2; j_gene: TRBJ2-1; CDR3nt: TGTGCCAGCAGCTTAGAGGGTAGCGGGGGGTTATACAATGAGCAGTTCTTC; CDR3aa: CASSLEGSGGLYNEQFF
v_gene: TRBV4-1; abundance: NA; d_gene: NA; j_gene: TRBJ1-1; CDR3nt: TGCGCCAGCAGCCGTGCTGGGGGCATGAACACTGAAGCTTTCTTT; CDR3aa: CASSRAGGMNTEAFF